This T cell receptor beta chain emerged from a study of shared clonotypes between healthy human individuals. Clones were read by immunoSEQ multiplex PCR, and TCRdb kept only the in-frame ones, dropping some. The table shows around 200,000 clones, with 85% to 95% occurring only once. The CDR3 is 17 residues long. The ends lost 6 bases at V and 4 bases at J; junction bases unmatched: 14. Germline V gene sequence: CDR1 MDHEN, CDR2 SYDVKM. This clone was observed a single time. Its antigen is unknown. Findings of the study overall: Four donors held around 5% of naive CD4 clonotypes in common.

This chain connects TRBV28 to TRBJ1-3, with 8 bases aligning to TRBD1. What was sequenced was naive CD4+ T cells sorted from blood. Regarding subset: CD45RA+ positively selected. The clonotype comes from a woman aged 25 to 39 in good health. The CDR3 loop reads CASSLRTGSLSGNTIYF. DNA of the CDR3: TGTGCCAGCAGCCTACGGACAGGGTCATTATCCGGAAACACCATATATTTT.